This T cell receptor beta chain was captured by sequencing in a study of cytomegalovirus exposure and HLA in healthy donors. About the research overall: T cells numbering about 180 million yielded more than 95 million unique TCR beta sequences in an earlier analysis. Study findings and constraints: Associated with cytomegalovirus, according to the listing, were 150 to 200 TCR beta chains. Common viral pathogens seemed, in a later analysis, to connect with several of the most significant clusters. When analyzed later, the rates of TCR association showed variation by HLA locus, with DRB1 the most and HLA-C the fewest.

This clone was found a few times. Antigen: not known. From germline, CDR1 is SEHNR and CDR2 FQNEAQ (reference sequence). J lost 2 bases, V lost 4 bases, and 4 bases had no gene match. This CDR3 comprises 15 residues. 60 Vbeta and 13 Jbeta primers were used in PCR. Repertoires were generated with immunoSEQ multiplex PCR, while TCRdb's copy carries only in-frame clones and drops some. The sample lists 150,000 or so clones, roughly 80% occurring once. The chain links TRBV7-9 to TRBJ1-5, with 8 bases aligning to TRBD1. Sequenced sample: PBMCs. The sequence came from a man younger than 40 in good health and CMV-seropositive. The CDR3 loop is CASSYTTGGNQPQHF. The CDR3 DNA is TGTGCCAGCAGCTATACGACAGGGGGCAATCAGCCCCAGCATTTT.